These 30 T cell receptor beta chains originate from one sample sequenced in a study of T cells in Graves' hyperthyroidism and ophthalmopathy. Authors of the study amplified TCR beta CDR3 regions from RNA transcripts. Initially, a first-round RT-PCR of the TCR CDR3 employed the HTBI primer set. TCRdb re-derived calls from the multiplex PCR reads in MiXCR, one entry per CDR3 protein. The sample carries fewer than 500,000 distinct CDR3 sequences, approximately 15% recorded once. The sample comprised blood. The origin of the receptors is a man younger than 35 with Graves' ophthalmopathy.

This clonotype has a count of ten or more. The gene calls are TRBV7-8 and TRBJ1-1, with D tentatively TRBD1 (5 bases). Germline CDR1 reads SGHVS; CDR2 reads FQNEAQ. Trimming removed 0 bases from V and 2 bases from J, with 7 bases in between. The CDR3 spans 14 residues. CDR3 residues: CASSLAGVNTEAFF. CDR3 DNA sequence: TGTGCCAGCAGCTTAGCAGGGGTTAACACTGAAGCTTTCTTT.

This clonotype was observed at least ten times. The chain uses TRBV13 and TRBJ2-7; 9 bases are shared with TRBD2. Trimming removed 5 bases from V and 0 bases from J; junction bases left unmatched: 8. The CDR3 extends over 16 amino acids. Germline V gene lookup returns CDR1 PRHDT and CDR2 FYEKMQ (reference sequence). CDR3 amino acids: CASSQGTSHPSYEQYF. The CDR3 DNA sequence: TGTGCCAGCAGCCAGGGGACTAGCCATCCCTCCTACGAGCAGTACTTC.

In its sample, this clonotype was seen many times. The chain joins TRBV6-5 to TRBJ1-4; tentatively, D is TRBD1 (6 bases). The CDR3 is 14 amino acids. Trimming pared 2 bases from V and 7 bases from J, leaving 11 bases between. CDR1 and CDR2 (germline): MNHEY, SVGAGI. The CDR3 spells CASSYGGRGEKLFF. CDR3 DNA sequence: TGTGCCAGCAGTTACGGGGGGCGAGGTGAAAAACTGTTTTTT.

This clonotype was observed many times. The chain employs TRBV3-1 and TRBJ2-7; 12 nucleotides match TRBD1. The germline CDR1 and CDR2 sequences are LGHDT and YNNKEL (reference sequence). Trimming at V came to 3 bases and at J to 6 bases, leaving 6 bases not matched to a gene. The CDR3 extends over 15 amino acids. The CDR3 spells CASSQHGTGGLEQYF. The DNA for the CDR3 is TGTGCCAGCAGCCAGCACGGGACAGGGGGCCTCGAGCAGTACTTC.

This clonotype was recorded many times. V usage is TRBV11-2 and J usage is TRBJ1-1, with D possibly TRBD1 on 6 matching bases. V lost 7 bases, J lost 1 base, and 10 bases lay in between. This CDR3 has 13 residues. The germline gives CDR1 SGHAT, CDR2 FQNNGV. CDR3 loop: CASTRGGNTEAFF. The CDR3 DNA reads TGTGCCAGCACCCGAGGGGGGAACACTGAAGCTTTCTTT.

This clonotype has ten or more counts. CDR3 bases: TGCAGTGCTAGAGTTAGCGGGATAGGAAGCTCTGGAAACACCATATATTTT. This codes for CSARVSGIGSSGNTIYF. The V gene is TRBV20-1, the J gene TRBJ1-3; the D is unclear. CDR1 and CDR2 (germline): DFQATT, SNEGSKA (reference sequence). The CDR3 spans 17 residues. With 1 base removed from V and 0 bases from J, the gap between germline ends came to 16 bases.

At least ten counts were recorded for this clonotype. The chain couples TRBV28 to TRBJ1-2, with D uncertain. V dropped 2 bases and J dropped 3 bases, with 7 bases sitting between them. Germline-derived CDR1 and CDR2 are MDHEN and SYDVKM. This CDR3 is 13 amino acids long. CDR3 nucleotides: TGTGCCAGCAGTTTAGGGCAGCACTATGGCTACACCTTC. Translating it yields CASSLGQHYGYTF.

With respect to this clonotype: With a much larger clone just one base away, this may be a read error. The chain joins TRBV12-3 or TRBV12-4 to TRBJ2-7; possible D gene TRBD1, 5 bases. The DNA end is a closer match to TRBJ2-1, so the J assignment may be wrong. The CDR3 totals 14 residues. The DNA for the CDR3 is TGTGCCAGTTCGGTGGACAACCTCTCCTACGAGCAGTTCTTC. Its translation is CASSVDNLSYEQFF.

The sample holds a few counts of this clonotype. This chain connects TRBV14 to TRBJ2-7; D might be TRBD1 or TRBD2, each matching 5 bases. The germline V gene has CDR1 SGHDN and CDR2 FVKESK. V lost 5 bases to trimming and J lost 4 bases, with 12 bases between them. The CDR3 contains 13 residues. In nucleotides, the CDR3 is TGTGCCAGCAGCTGGGGCACTAGATACGAGCAGTACTTC. This encodes CASSWGTRYEQYF.

In this sample, this clonotype turned up many times. The chain links TRBV11-2 to TRBJ2-1; 11 bases are a match to TRBD1. This CDR3 is 15 amino acids long. The trim removed 4 bases at V and 7 bases at J, leaving 6 bases unmatched. Per germline, CDR1 SGHAT and CDR2 FQNNGV. The DNA of the CDR3 is TGTGCCAGCAGCTCCGGACAGGGGGCGGGAAATGAGCAGTTCTTC. This gives the protein CASSSGQGAGNEQFF.

Details on this clonotype: A single base separates this from a much larger clone, so it may be a read error. The chain recombines TRBV7-2 with TRBJ1-2; D possibly corresponds to TRBD1 (5 bases). V lost 11 bases, J lost 6 bases, and 28 bases lay in between. This CDR3 has 16 amino acids. CDR1 is SGHTA, CDR2 FQGNSA, per germline. The CDR3 here is CALAGTDPTYIHGYTF. CDR3 bases: TGTGCCCTCGCGGGGACGGACCCCACTTACATCCATGGCTACACCTTC.

The sample holds many counts of this clonotype. The chain links TRBV12-3 or TRBV12-4 to TRBJ2-7; 11 bases agree with TRBD2. V shed 6 bases and J 3 bases; nucleotides not matched to a gene: 7. The CDR3 loop spans 15 amino acids. This chain's CDR3 is CASRAAGTSGYEQYF. Here the CDR3 DNA reads TGTGCCAGCAGAGCCGCCGGGACTAGCGGCTACGAGCAGTACTTC.

Comments on this clonotype: Since a much larger clone is just one base distant, this may be a read error. The chain employs TRBV5-1 and TRBJ2-1, with D unclear. Trimming pared 6 bases from V and 9 bases from J, leaving 13 bases between. The germline V gene encodes CDR1 SGHRS and CDR2 YFSETQ. This CDR3 region has 12 residues. CDR3 sequence: CASNLLSSEQFF. CDR3 nucleotide sequence: TGCGCCAGCAACCTCTTGTCAAGTGAGCAGTTCTTC.

This clonotype was recorded at least ten times. This chain uses TRBV18 with TRBJ2-5; D possibly corresponds to TRBD1 (5 bases). Germline CDR1 reads KGHSH; CDR2 reads LQKENI. V shed 6 bases and J shed 3 bases, with 11 bases lying between them. The CDR3 is 13 residues long. The CDR3 reads CASSPATEETQYF. The CDR3 DNA is TGTGCCAGCTCCCCGGCGACAGAAGAGACCCAGTACTTC.

This clonotype was found many times. V usage is TRBV27 and J usage is TRBJ1-6; a weak D match, TRBD1 (5 bases). Germline V gives CDR1 MNHEY, CDR2 SMNVEV (reference sequence). The V gene lost 8 bases and the J gene lost 8 bases, with 13 bases spanning the gap. CDR3 length: 13 residues. CDR3 loop: CASGTRGYSPLHF. The CDR3 DNA reads TGTGCCAGCGGAACAAGGGGATATTCACCCCTCCACTTT.

This clonotype was counted at least ten times. The V call is TRBV11-3, the J call TRBJ2-1; D remains ambiguous. Germline V CDR1 and CDR2: SGHNT, YENEEA. The CDR3 is 18 residues long. The V gene lost 4 bases and the J gene lost 1 base, with 20 bases spanning the gap. This CDR3 reads CASSSDSWVWGSYNEQFF. CDR3 coding DNA: TGTGCCAGCAGCTCTGATAGCTGGGTATGGGGTTCCTACAATGAGCAGTTCTTC. The full variable domain, rest sourced from reference TRBV11-3 and TRBJ2-1, is EAGVVQSPRYKIIEKKQPVAFWCNPISGHNTLYWYLQNLGQGPELLIRYENEEAVDDSQLPKDRFSAERLKGVDSTLKIQPAELGDSAVYLCASSSDSWVWGSYNEQFFGPGTRLTVL.

In its sample, this clonotype was seen many times. The chain employs TRBV10-3 and TRBJ2-7; no reliable D call. This CDR3 contains 15 residues. The germline V and J ends were trimmed by 3 bases and 3 bases, with 15 bases remaining between them. Germline V gene lookup returns CDR1 ENHRY and CDR2 SYGVKD. The CDR3 is CAISDSGGSHYEQYF. The CDR3 nucleotides read TGTGCCATCAGTGACTCGGGCGGTAGCCACTACGAGCAGTACTTC.

The rearrangement joins TRBV5-1 to TRBJ2-2; 12 nucleotides match TRBD2. The CDR3 is 20 amino acids. Trimming cost V 0 bases and J 0 bases; bases outside gene matches: 9. Germline V gene data show CDR1 as SGHRS and CDR2 as YFSETQ. CDR3 loop: CASSLDPSGRAGPNTGELFF. The DNA for the CDR3 is TGCGCCAGCAGCTTGGATCCTAGCGGGAGGGCCGGGCCGAACACCGGGGAGCTGTTTTTT. Based on the CDR3 plus reference TRBV5-1 and TRBJ2-2, the full variable domain is KAGVTQTPRYLIKTRGQQVTLSCSPISGHRSVSWYQQTPGQGLQFLFEYFSETQRNKGNFPGRFSGRQFSNSRSEMNVSTLELGDSALYLCASSLDPSGRAGPNTGELFFGEGSRLTVL.

This clonotype was seen ten or more times. V gene TRBV12-3 or TRBV12-4 combines with J gene TRBJ1-2; 10 nucleotides match TRBD1. This CDR3 comprises 14 residues. J gave up 7 bases and V 5 bases, and 7 bases lay outside the gene matches. CDR3: CASSGQGVSFGYTF. DNA of the CDR3: TGTGCCAGCAGTGGACAGGGGGTTTCGTTTGGCTACACCTTC.

This clonotype appeared many times. The rearrangement uses TRBV20-1 and TRBJ2-3; 9 nucleotides agree with TRBD1. Germline V gives CDR1 DFQATT, CDR2 SNEGSKA (reference sequence). This CDR3 has 15 residues. Trimming at V came to 1 base and at J to 3 bases, leaving 5 bases not matched to a gene. The DNA of the CDR3 is TGCAGTGCTAGAGGGACGGACAGGGGTACAGATACGCAGTATTTT. Translated, it gives CSARGTDRGTDTQYF.

This clonotype appeared a few times. The genes are TRBV10-1 and TRBJ2-7, with 8 positions matching TRBD1. Germline CDR1 WNHNN, CDR2 SYGVQD (reference sequence). CDR3 size: 16 residues. V dropped 2 bases and J dropped 7; count of bases not matched to a gene: 13. The chain's CDR3 is CASSEVLRQGAREQYF. The CDR3 bases are TGCGCCAGCAGTGAGGTTCTTCGGCAGGGGGCCCGGGAGCAGTACTTC.

This clonotype turned up a few times. The chain carries TRBV9 and TRBJ1-2; a weak D match, TRBD1 (6 bases). The CDR3 sequence is 15 residues long. From germline, CDR1 is SGDLS and CDR2 YYNGEE. Trimming removed 3 bases from V and 4 bases from J, with 16 bases in between. The CDR3 sequence: CASSGYRAPLYGYTF. The CDR3 DNA is TGTGCCAGCAGCGGTTACAGGGCCCCTCTCTATGGCTACACCTTC.

This clonotype was seen at least ten times. J is TRBJ1-2 and V is TRBV7-9; 7 positions agree with TRBD1. The CDR3 totals 14 residues. Germline CDR1 and CDR2: SEHNR and FQNEAQ (reference sequence). J was trimmed by 8 bases and V by 4 bases; bases with no gene match: 10. The CDR3 is CASSSNPTGDGYTF. Here the CDR3 DNA reads TGTGCCAGCAGCTCCAACCCTACAGGGGACGGCTACACCTTC.

The chain employs TRBV19 and TRBJ1-2; D call uncertain. Germline V CDR1 and CDR2: LNHDA, SQIVND (reference sequence). Trimming pared 5 bases from V and 4 bases from J, leaving 14 bases between. This CDR3 region has 14 residues. The CDR3 loop is CASSLLDFFYGYTF. The DNA for the CDR3 is TGTGCCAGTAGTCTTCTGGATTTTTTCTATGGCTACACCTTC. Full variable domain (remainder filled in from reference TRBV19 and TRBJ1-2): DGGITQSPKYLFRKEGQNVTLSCEQNLNHDAMYWYRQDPGQGLRLIYYSQIVNDFQKGDIAEGYSVSREKKESFPLTVTSAQKNPTAFYLCASSLLDFFYGYTFGSGTRLTVV.

The table lists this clonotype with many counts. The chain is built from TRBV30 and TRBJ1-2, with a tentative D call TRBD1 (5 bases). Germline values: CDR1 GTSNPN, CDR2 SVGIG (reference sequence). V gave up 8 bases and J gave up 8 bases, with 21 bases separating them. This CDR3 comprises 13 residues. Here the CDR3 reads CAGRPGDLGGYTF. As DNA, the CDR3 is TGTGCCGGCCGTCCGGGGGACTTAGGGGGCTACACCTTC. Drawing the rest from reference TRBV30 and TRBJ1-2, the complete variable domain is SQTIHQWPATLVQPVGSPLSLECTVEGTSNPNLYWYRQAAGRGLQLLFYSVGIGQISSEVPQNLSASRPQDRQFILSSKKLLLSDSGFYLCAGRPGDLGGYTFGSGTRLTVV.

This clonotype was seen at least ten times. CDR3 in DNA: TGCAGTGCAATGCCTGGGGTAGGTTCACCCCTCCACTTT. This translates into CSAMPGVGSPLHF. The chain couples TRBV20-1 to TRBJ1-6; D not certain. The CDR3 loop spans 13 amino acids. V lost 6 bases, J lost 9 bases, and 15 bases lay in between. CDR1 and CDR2 from the germline V gene are DFQATT and SNEGSKA (reference sequence).

This clonotype appeared a few times. The chain uses TRBV27 and TRBJ1-5; 7 bases map to TRBD1. The germline CDR1 and CDR2 sequences are MNHEY and SMNVEV (reference sequence). The CDR3 contains 15 residues. J gave up 3 bases and V 6 bases, and 8 bases lay outside the gene matches. The CDR3 sequence: CASSRRGGDNQPQHF. In DNA form, the CDR3 reads TGTGCCAGCAGCCGCAGGGGGGGGGACAATCAGCCCCAGCATTTT.

The genes are TRBV6-2 or TRBV6-3 and TRBJ2-3; a possible D gene is TRBD2 (5 bases). Germline assignment: CDR1 MNHEY and CDR2 SVGEGT. V dropped 6 bases and J dropped 2 bases, with 12 bases sitting between them. The CDR3 sequence is 14 residues long. CDR3 loop: CASRLEKHTDTQYF. As DNA, the CDR3 is TGTGCCAGCAGACTAGAGAAGCACACAGATACGCAGTATTTT.

V gene TRBV11-3 combines with J gene TRBJ2-1; the match to TRBD2 covers 10 bases. The CDR3 is made up of 15 amino acids. Germline V gives CDR1 SGHNT, CDR2 YENEEA. The V and J ends lost 5 bases and 8 bases, in that order; junction bases with no gene match: 9. CDR3 amino acids: CASSPNSGGHYEQFF. The CDR3 DNA reads as TGTGCCAGCAGCCCTAATAGCGGGGGGCATTATGAGCAGTTCTTC.

In this sample, this clonotype turned up many times. V is TRBV7-9 and J is TRBJ2-3; maybe TRBD2 (6 bases). Germline assignment: CDR1 SEHNR and CDR2 FQNEAQ (reference sequence). Deletions cut 5 bases from V and 1 base from J, with 16 bases between. The CDR3 spans 16 residues. The CDR3 reads CASSPRRREGTDTQYF. The CDR3 region has the DNA TGTGCCAGCAGCCCAAGGCGGAGGGAAGGCACAGATACGCAGTATTTT.